The clone carrying this T cell receptor (beta chain) has a count of ten or more. Its antigen is unidentified. For TCR, cDNA came from 5'RACE template switching, which added a universal primer site and UMIs. TCRdb processed the 5' RACE reads anew with MiXCR; each CDR3 protein has one entry. The sample has 150,000 to 200,000 distinct CDR3 sequences; around 7.2% are singletons. These data originate in a study of T cells after yellow fever vaccination. The wider study: Some fractions had low cell numbers, and these were prepared with SMART-Seq v4 Ultra Low Input. The study, taken as a whole, reports: Post-booster repertoires again held most primary-vaccination clones (roughly 96% CD4, just under 90% CD8). Bulk-population clonotypes that are abundant could appear as contaminants in FACS-sorted repertoires.

V was trimmed by 7 bases and J by 8 bases, leaving 16 bases between them. This CDR3 has 13 amino acids. CDR1 is SGHRS, CDR2 YFSETQ, per germline. Material: CD4+ T cells sorted from PBMCs, obtained roughly 5 days after the first yellow fever vaccination. The V gene is TRBV5-1, the J gene TRBJ2-1; perhaps TRBD2 as D (5 bases). This receptor was taken from a young man who received the YFV17D yellow fever vaccine. The CDR3 loop is CASSRAWSDEQFF. The CDR3 DNA sequence: TGCGCCAGCTCGAGGGCCTGGAGCGATGAGCAGTTCTTC.